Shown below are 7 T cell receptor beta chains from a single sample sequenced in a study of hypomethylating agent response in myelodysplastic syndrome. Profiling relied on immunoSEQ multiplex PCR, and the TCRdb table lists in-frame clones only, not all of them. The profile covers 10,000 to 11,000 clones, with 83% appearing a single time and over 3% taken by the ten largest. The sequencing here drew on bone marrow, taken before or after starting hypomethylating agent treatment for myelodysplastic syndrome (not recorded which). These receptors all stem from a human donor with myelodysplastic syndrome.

Here the CDR3 reads CAWTRNSKETQYF. The CDR3 DNA sequence: TGTGCCTGGACTAGGAATTCAAAAGAGACCCAGTACTTC. The gene calls are TRBV30 and TRBJ2-5; unclear D gene. Germline CDR1 reads GTSNPN; CDR2 reads SVGIG (reference sequence). The V and J ends lost 4 bases and 3 bases respectively, with 12 bases between them. The CDR3 has 13 amino acids.

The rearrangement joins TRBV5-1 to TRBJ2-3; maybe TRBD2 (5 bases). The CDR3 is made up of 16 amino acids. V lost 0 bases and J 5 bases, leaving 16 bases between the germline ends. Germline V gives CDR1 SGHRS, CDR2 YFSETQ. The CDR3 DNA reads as TGCGCCAGCAGCTTGGTAGCAGACTATTTTAAAGATACGCAGTATTTT. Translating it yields CASSLVADYFKDTQYF.

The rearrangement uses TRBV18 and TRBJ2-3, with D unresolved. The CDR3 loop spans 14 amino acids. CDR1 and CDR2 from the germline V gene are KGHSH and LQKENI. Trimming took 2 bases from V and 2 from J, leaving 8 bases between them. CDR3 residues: CASSPGINTDTQYF. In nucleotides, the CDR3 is TGTGCCAGCTCACCAGGAATCAACACAGATACGCAGTATTTT.

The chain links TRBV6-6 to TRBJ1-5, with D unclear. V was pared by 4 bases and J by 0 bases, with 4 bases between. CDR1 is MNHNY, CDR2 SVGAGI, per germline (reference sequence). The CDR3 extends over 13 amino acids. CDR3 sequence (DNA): TGTGCCAGCAGTTTGGATAGCAATCAGCCCCAGCATTTT. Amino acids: CASSLDSNQPQHF.

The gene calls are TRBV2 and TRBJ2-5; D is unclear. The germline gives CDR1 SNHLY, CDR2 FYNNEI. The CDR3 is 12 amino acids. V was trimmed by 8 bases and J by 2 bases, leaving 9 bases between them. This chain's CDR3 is CASSTVQETQYF. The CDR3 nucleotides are TGTGCCAGCTCCACAGTTCAAGAGACCCAGTACTTC.

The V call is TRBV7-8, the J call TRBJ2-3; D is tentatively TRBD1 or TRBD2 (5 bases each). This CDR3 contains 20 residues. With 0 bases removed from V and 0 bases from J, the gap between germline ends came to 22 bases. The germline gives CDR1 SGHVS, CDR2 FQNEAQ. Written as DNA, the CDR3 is TGTGCCAGCAGCTTAGCGCATGGGGGTGGGTGGGCTAGTAGCACAGATACGCAGTATTTT. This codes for CASSLAHGGGWASSTDTQYF.

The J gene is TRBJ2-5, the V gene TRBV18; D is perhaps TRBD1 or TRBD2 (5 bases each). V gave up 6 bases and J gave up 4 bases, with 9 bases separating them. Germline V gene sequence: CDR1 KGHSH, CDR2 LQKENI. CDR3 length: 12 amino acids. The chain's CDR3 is CASSGTRETQYF. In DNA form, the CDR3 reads TGTGCCAGCTCCGGGACCCGAGAGACCCAGTACTTC. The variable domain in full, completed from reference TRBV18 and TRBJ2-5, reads NAGVMQNPRHLVRRRGQEARLRCSPMKGHSHVYWYRQLPEEGLKFMVYLQKENIIDESGMPKERFSAEFPKEGPSILRIQQVVRGDSAAYFCASSGTRETQYFGPGTRLLVL.